This entry lists 6 T cell receptor beta chains sequenced from one sample in a study of T cells after yellow fever vaccination. Each CDR3 protein is one row after TCRdb ran MiXCR on the 5' RACE reads. The sample includes around 180,000 distinct CDR3 sequences, 6.2% seen only once; the top ten take less than 3%. The sample in question was CD4+ T cells sorted from PBMCs, obtained on the day of the first yellow fever vaccination. The receptors were sampled from a man aged 18-30 years who received the YFV17D yellow fever vaccine.

This clonotype showed up many times. V gene TRBV5-1 combines with J gene TRBJ2-1, with 9 bases aligning to TRBD2. The CDR3 contains 16 residues. Trimming at V came to 4 bases and at J to 5 bases, leaving 10 bases not matched to a gene. CDR1 is SGHRS, CDR2 YFSETQ, per germline. In nucleotides, the CDR3 is TGCGCCAGCAGCGCCGAACTAGCGGGCTACAACAATGAGCAGTTCTTC. It is translated as CASSAELAGYNNEQFF.

In this sample, this clonotype turned up many times. This chain connects TRBV5-1 to TRBJ2-1, with TRBD2 identical over 8 bases. J gave up 0 bases and V 2 bases, and 4 bases lay outside the gene matches. This CDR3 has 16 residues. From germline, CDR1 is SGHRS and CDR2 YFSETQ. In nucleotides, the CDR3 is TGCGCCAGCAGCTTAGAGCGGGGGTCCTCCTACAATGAGCAGTTCTTC. This codes for CASSLERGSSYNEQFF.

Ten or more counts support this clonotype. The rearrangement uses TRBV6-2 or TRBV6-3 and TRBJ2-3; D may correspond to TRBD1 or TRBD2 (5 bases each). This CDR3 region has 13 residues. Deletions cut 2 bases from V and 5 bases from J, with 8 bases between. Germline CDR1 and CDR2: MNHEY and SVGEGT. The CDR3 nucleotides read TGTGCCAGCAGTTACGTGGGGGTAGATACGCAGTATTTT. Translation: CASSYVGVDTQYF.

This clonotype was observed a handful of times. This chain links TRBV12-3 or TRBV12-4 with TRBJ1-5; D unresolved. The CDR3 spans 14 residues. The V end lost 2 bases, the J end lost 5 bases, and 10 bases lay between the germline ends. In DNA form, the CDR3 reads TGTGCCAGCAGTTTATGGGCGGAAGATCAGCCCCAGCATTTT. Translated, it gives CASSLWAEDQPQHF.

The table lists this clonotype with many counts. The V and J genes are TRBV12-3 or TRBV12-4 and TRBJ1-5; no firm D call. Deletions cut 5 bases from V and 4 bases from J, with 9 bases between. This CDR3 is built from 13 residues. In nucleotides, the CDR3 is TGTGCCAGCAGTCTGGACGCGAATCAGCCCCAGCATTTT. Amino acid sequence: CASSLDANQPQHF.

This clonotype appeared many times. The gene calls are TRBV7-9 and TRBJ2-7; no definite D call. Trimming shortened V by 3 bases and J by 3 bases, and 6 bases separated the two germline ends. CDR3 length: 12 amino acids. The germline gives CDR1 SEHNR, CDR2 FQNEAQ (reference sequence). The CDR3 sequence: CASSLNSYEQYF. For the CDR3, the DNA is TGTGCCAGCAGCTTGAACAGCTACGAGCAGTACTTC.